The source of this T cell receptor beta chain is a study of cytomegalovirus exposure and HLA in healthy donors. General study results and limits: TCR beta sequences reportedly predicted most subjects' HLA-A and HLA-B alleles accurately. The majority of CMV-associated TCR beta chains were reported as apparently HLA-restricted in a later analysis.

Trimming left V 8 bases short and J 7 bases short, with 12 bases between. Germline V CDR1 and CDR2: MDHEN, SYDVKM. The CDR3 spans 11 residues. Primers included in the PCR were 60 Vbeta and 13 Jbeta primers. This table comes from immunoSEQ multiplex PCR, and its TCRdb copy is limited to in-frame clones, with some not included. The data show some 150,000 clones, nearly 10% seen once. This clone was picked up a small number of times. What it binds is unknown. V is TRBV28 and J is TRBJ2-7, with TRBD1 as a possible D gene (5 bases). This receptor was taken from a man aged 45-65 years in good health and CMV-seronegative. The sequenced sample consisted of PBMCs. The CDR3 sequence: CASRSGREQYF. Written as DNA, the CDR3 is TGTGCCAGCCGGTCAGGGCGGGAGCAGTACTTC.